The 17 T cell receptor beta chains listed next were all sequenced from one sample in a study of CD8+ T cells in alopecia areata. Once RNA had been extracted, it was reverse transcribed into cDNA to act as the sequencing template. Profiled with immunoSEQ multiplex PCR; TCRdb holds only in-frame clones, not every one. The sample has 140,000 to 150,000 clones; 62% are singletons. The sample was CD8+ T cells sorted from blood. Receptor source: a human donor in good health.

This CDR3 reads CASTPIAGAEDTQYF. DNA for the CDR3: TGTGCCAGTACCCCCATAGCGGGAGCCGAAGATACGCAGTATTTT. The chain uses TRBV19 and TRBJ2-3, with 9 bases identical to TRBD2. V lost 7 bases to trimming and J lost 5 bases; unmatched junction nucleotides: 10. Germline V gives CDR1 LNHDA, CDR2 SQIVND (reference sequence). The CDR3 sequence is 15 residues long.

The table lists this clone with a few counts. The chain combines TRBV5-1 with TRBJ2-3; perhaps TRBD1 as D (6 bases). Trimming removed 4 bases from V and 1 base from J, with 19 bases in between. The CDR3 loop spans 17 amino acids. In germline, CDR1 is SGHRS, CDR2 YFSETQ. CDR3 in amino acids: CASSQREQGLGTDTQYF. The CDR3 DNA follows: TGCGCCAGCAGCCAGCGAGAACAGGGATTAGGCACAGATACGCAGTATTTT.

This clone was picked up a small number of times. The rearrangement links TRBV30 to TRBJ1-1; no clear D gene. The CDR3 has 14 amino acids. From germline, CDR1 is GTSNPN and CDR2 SVGIG (reference sequence). Trimming removed 3 bases at V and 3 bases at J, with 14 bases between. The CDR3, as DNA: TGTGCCTGGAGGCCCGCCACGAGGGACACTGAAGCTTTCTTT. The encoded protein is CAWRPATRDTEAFF.

V usage is TRBV28 and J usage is TRBJ2-6; a weak D match, TRBD1 (5 bases). This CDR3 is 14 amino acids long. V was pared by 6 bases and J by 13 bases, with 19 bases between. The V gene's germline CDR1 is MDHEN and CDR2 SYDVKM. The DNA of the CDR3 is TGTGCCAGCAGCCTAAAATCGGACATCGCGGTCCTGACTTTC. Translating gives CASSLKSDIAVLTF.

The J gene is TRBJ1-1, the V gene TRBV27; 7 positions agree with TRBD1. J lost 4 bases, V lost 2 bases, and 4 bases had no gene match. Germline CDR1 and CDR2: MNHEY and SMNVEV (reference sequence). CDR3 size: 14 residues. CDR3 sequence: CASSLIQGSTEAFF. In DNA form, the CDR3 reads TGTGCCAGCAGTTTAATACAGGGGAGCACTGAAGCTTTCTTT.

The gene calls are TRBV7-9 and TRBJ2-3; a weak D match, TRBD2 (6 bases). The CDR3 is 16 amino acids. From germline, CDR1 is SEHNR and CDR2 FQNEAQ (reference sequence). V was clipped by 5 bases and J by 2 bases, with 17 bases between them. The chain's CDR3 is CASSPPASVVTDTQYF. CDR3 bases: TGTGCCAGCAGCCCTCCAGCTAGCGTTGTCACAGATACGCAGTATTTT.

This clone has more than one count but fewer than ten. The genes are TRBV5-4 and TRBJ1-1; TRBD1 is a possible D gene (5 bases). This CDR3 is 13 amino acids long. Germline V gives CDR1 SGHNT, CDR2 YYREEE (reference sequence). V dropped 6 bases and J dropped 1 base, with 10 bases sitting between them. The CDR3 region is CASKTGGNTEAFF. The CDR3 nucleotides are TGTGCCAGCAAGACTGGGGGGAACACTGAAGCTTTCTTT.

This clone was seen more than once but under ten times. The CDR3 spells CSAPGRTTLGYGYTF. The CDR3 region has the DNA TGCAGCGCGCCAGGGAGAACCACTTTGGGCTATGGCTACACCTTC. The gene calls are TRBV29-1 and TRBJ1-2; tentatively, D is TRBD1 (5 bases). V was trimmed by 7 bases and J by 4 bases, leaving 22 bases between them. Germline V gives CDR1 SQVTM, CDR2 ANQGSEA. The CDR3 sequence is 15 residues long.

This clone was counted between two and nine times. A far larger clone is just one base off, so this is likely a read error. Different DNA sequences within this sample yield the same CDR3. The chain carries TRBV5-5 and TRBJ2-5, with D perhaps matching TRBD1 or TRBD2 (6 bases each). V lost 4 bases to trimming and J lost 7 bases, with 17 bases between them. Germline values: CDR1 SGHKS, CDR2 YYEKEE (reference sequence). The CDR3 covers 14 residues. CDR3 loop: CASSQKGGYGTQYF. CDR3 nucleotide sequence: TGTGCCAGCAGCCAAAAGGGGGGATACGGGACCCAGTACTTC. Variable domain in full (rest from reference TRBV5-5 and TRBJ2-5): DAGVTQSPTHLIKTRGQQVTLRCSPISGHKSVSWYQQVLGQGPQFIFQYYEKEERGRGNFPDRFSARQFPNYSSELNVNALLLGDSALYLCASSQKGGYGTQYFGPGTRLLVL.

The chain recombines TRBV15 with TRBJ2-4; perhaps TRBD1 as D (5 bases). CDR1 is LNHNV, CDR2 YYDKDF, per germline (reference sequence). The ends were cut back, 1 base at V and 0 bases at J, with 19 bases in the middle. CDR3 length: 19 residues. The CDR3 sequence is CATSRGQGPLLIAKNIQYF. In DNA, the CDR3 is TGTGCCACCAGCAGAGGCCAGGGTCCTCTCTTGATAGCCAAAAACATTCAGTACTTC.

The CDR3 sequence: CASSLRLAHNEQFF. The CDR3 region has the DNA TGCGCCAGCAGCCTAAGACTAGCCCACAATGAGCAGTTCTTC. The V call is TRBV5-1, the J call TRBJ2-1; 7 nucleotides align to TRBD2. The germline CDR1 and CDR2 sequences are SGHRS and YFSETQ. J gave up 5 bases and V 4 bases, and 6 bases lay outside the gene matches. CDR3 length: 14 amino acids. The full variable domain, in which reference TRBV5-1 and TRBJ2-1 provide the parts outside the CDR3, is KAGVTQTPRYLIKTRGQQVTLSCSPISGHRSVSWYQQTPGQGLQFLFEYFSETQRNKGNFPGRFSGRQFSNSRSEMNVSTLELGDSALYLCASSLRLAHNEQFFGPGTRLTVL.

In its sample, this clone was seen once. This chain joins TRBV25-1 and TRBJ2-7, with a weak D call TRBD1 (6 bases). From germline, CDR1 is MGHDK and CDR2 SYGVNS. CDR3 length equals 12 residues. The V and J ends lost 6 bases and 2 bases respectively, with 8 bases between them. CDR3 nucleotides: TGTGCCAGCAGCGACAGGCCCTACGAGCAGTACTTC. As protein: CASSDRPYEQYF.

This clone occurred once. The chain has TRBV2 and TRBJ2-1, with a tentative D call TRBD2 (6 bases). Looked up from germline, CDR1 is SNHLY and CDR2 is FYNNEI. V lost 3 bases and J lost 4, with 7 bases in between. The CDR3 is 13 amino acids. The CDR3 DNA reads as TGTGCCAGCAGTGAGGAGGGTTACAATGAGCAGTTCTTC. It specifies CASSEEGYNEQFF.

This clone has a handful of counts. The chain links TRBV18 to TRBJ2-1; 7 positions agree with TRBD1. The CDR3 has 14 amino acids. Germline values: CDR1 KGHSH, CDR2 LQKENI. Trimming took 2 bases from V and 2 from J; bases not matched to a gene: 0. CDR3 residues: CASSPGTAYNEQFF. The CDR3 nucleotides are TGTGCCAGCTCACCAGGGACAGCCTACAATGAGCAGTTCTTC.

This chain joins TRBV4-1 and TRBJ2-3; D is undetermined. Germline V lookup: CDR1 MGHRA, CDR2 YSYEKL. The CDR3 extends over 15 amino acids. V lost 0 bases, J lost 2 bases, and 9 bases lay in between. This chain's CDR3 is CASSQETTNTDTQYF. The CDR3 coding sequence is TGCGCCAGCAGCCAAGAAACGACCAACACAGATACGCAGTATTTT.

This sequence joins TRBV29-1 and TRBJ2-6, with D possibly matching TRBD2 (5 bases). The length of the CDR3 is 15 residues. Trimming stripped 0 bases from V and 1 base from J, with 7 bases between. CDR1 is SQVTM and CDR2 is ANQGSEA in the germline V gene. The CDR3 DNA is TGCAGCGTTGAAGAAGCGGAGTCTGGGGCCAACGTCCTGACTTTC. Residues: CSVEEAESGANVLTF.

Here the CDR3 DNA reads TGTGCCAGCAGCCTTCTAGCGACTTCCTACAATGAGCAGTTCTTC. It yields the protein CASSLLATSYNEQFF. The rearrangement joins TRBV4-2 to TRBJ2-1, with D maybe TRBD2 (6 bases). V was trimmed by 4 bases and J by 1 base, leaving 11 bases between them. The CDR3 is 15 residues long. The germline V gene encodes CDR1 LGHNA and CDR2 YNFKEQ.